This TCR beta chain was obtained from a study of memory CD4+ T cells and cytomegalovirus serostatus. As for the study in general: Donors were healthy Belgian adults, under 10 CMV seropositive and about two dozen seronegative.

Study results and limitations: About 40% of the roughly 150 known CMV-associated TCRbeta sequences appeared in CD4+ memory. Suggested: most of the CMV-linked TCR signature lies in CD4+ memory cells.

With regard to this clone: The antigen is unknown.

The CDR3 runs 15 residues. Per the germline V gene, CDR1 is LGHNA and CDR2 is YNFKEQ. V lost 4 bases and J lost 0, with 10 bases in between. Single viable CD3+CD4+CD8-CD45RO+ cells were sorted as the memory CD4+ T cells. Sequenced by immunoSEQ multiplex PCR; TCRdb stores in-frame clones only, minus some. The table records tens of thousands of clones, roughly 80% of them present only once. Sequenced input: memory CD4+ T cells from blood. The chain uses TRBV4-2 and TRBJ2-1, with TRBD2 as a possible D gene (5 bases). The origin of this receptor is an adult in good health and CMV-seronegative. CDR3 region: CASSPDSSSYNEQFF. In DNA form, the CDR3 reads TGTGCCAGCAGCCCGGACTCCAGCTCCTACAATGAGCAGTTCTTC.